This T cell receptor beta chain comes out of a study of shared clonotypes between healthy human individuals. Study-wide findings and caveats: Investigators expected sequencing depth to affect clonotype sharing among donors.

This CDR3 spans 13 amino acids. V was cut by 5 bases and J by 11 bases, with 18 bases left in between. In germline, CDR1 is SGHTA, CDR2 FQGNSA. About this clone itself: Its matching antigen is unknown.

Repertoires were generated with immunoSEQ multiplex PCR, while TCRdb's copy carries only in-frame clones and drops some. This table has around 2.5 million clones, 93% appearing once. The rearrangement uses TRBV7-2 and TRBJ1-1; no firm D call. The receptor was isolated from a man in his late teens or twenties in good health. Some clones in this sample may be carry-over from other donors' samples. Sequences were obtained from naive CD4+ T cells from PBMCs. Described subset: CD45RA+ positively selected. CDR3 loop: CASSPQPGREAFF. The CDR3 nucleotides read TGTGCCAGCAGCCCCCAGCCCGGGCGGGAGGCTTTCTTT.